This T cell receptor beta chain was sequenced during a study of cytomegalovirus exposure and HLA in healthy donors. Overall study findings and caveats: Investigators reported under 200 TCR beta chains as tied to cytomegalovirus.

Germline loops: CDR1 SEHNR, CDR2 FQNEAQ (reference sequence). Trimming stripped 5 bases from V and 1 base from J, with 11 bases between. This CDR3 has 14 residues. There are a few counts of this clone. Its antigen remains unidentified. Primers: 60 Vbeta forward and 13 Jbeta reverse. Profiled with immunoSEQ multiplex PCR; TCRdb holds only in-frame clones, not every one. The sample yields some 170,000 clones, about 75% seen once. Specimen: PBMCs. The rearrangement joins TRBV7-9 to TRBJ1-1; perhaps TRBD1 as D (5 bases). This TCR derives from a man aged 40-49 years in good health and CMV-seropositive. The CDR3 coding sequence is TGTGCCAGCAGCGCCGGGGGACCGAACACTGAAGCTTTCTTT. Its protein product is CASSAGGPNTEAFF.